This T cell receptor (beta chain) was captured in a study of blood T cell repertoires in COVID-19. At the level of the study: The United States, Italy and Spain were the sources of the acute and convalescent COVID-19 samples. T cells, B-cell-depleted T cells, or PBMCs supplied cDNA or gDNA.

This CDR3 contains 14 residues. The germline V gene has CDR1 MNHEY and CDR2 SMNVEV (reference sequence). V was pared by 4 bases and J by 4 bases, with 14 bases between. How the authors handled the data: The authors estimated nucleated cell counts from reference gene primer amplification. Some clones are missing from TCRdb's copy, which holds only in-frame ones; the method was immunoSEQ multiplex PCR. Clone size and V and J calls were adopted from that table, with D and trimming inferred from the DNA. The sample yields approximately 240,000 clones, roughly 81% seen once. This chain joins TRBV27 and TRBJ2-7; TRBD1 might be the D (5 bases). Specimen: peripheral blood. The clonotype originates from a man aged 50 to 60 with acute or convalescent COVID-19. CDR3 nucleotides: TGTGCCAGCAGTTCTAACAGGCCACCTTACGAGCAGTACTTC. Translation gives CASSSNRPPYEQYF.